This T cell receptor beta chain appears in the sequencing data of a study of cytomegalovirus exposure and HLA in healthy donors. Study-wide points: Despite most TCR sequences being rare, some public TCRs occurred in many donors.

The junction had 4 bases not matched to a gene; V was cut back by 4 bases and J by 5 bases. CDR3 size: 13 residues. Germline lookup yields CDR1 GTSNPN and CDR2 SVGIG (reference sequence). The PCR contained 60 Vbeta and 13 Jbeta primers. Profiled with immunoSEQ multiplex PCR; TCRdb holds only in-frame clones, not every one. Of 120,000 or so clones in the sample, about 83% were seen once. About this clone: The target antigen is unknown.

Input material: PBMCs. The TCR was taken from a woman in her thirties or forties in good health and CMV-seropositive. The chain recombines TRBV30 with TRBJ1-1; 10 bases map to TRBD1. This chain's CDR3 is CAWKGQGNTEAFF. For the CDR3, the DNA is TGTGCCTGGAAGGGACAGGGGAATACTGAAGCTTTCTTT. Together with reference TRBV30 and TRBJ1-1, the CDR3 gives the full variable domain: SQTIHQWPATLVQPVGSPLSLECTVEGTSNPNLYWYRQAAGRGLQLLFYSVGIGQISSEVPQNLSASRPQDRQFILSSKKLLLSDSGFYLCAWKGQGNTEAFFGQGTRLTVV.